This TCR beta chain was captured by sequencing in a study of control samples from healthy donors and cancer patients. Only in-frame clones appear in the TCRdb table, and some are missing; sequencing was by immunoSEQ multiplex PCR. The sample has 150,000 to 200,000 clones, approximately 90% seen once. Germline loops: CDR1 SEHNR, CDR2 FQNEAQ (reference sequence). V was pared by 2 bases and J by 0 bases, with 6 bases of the junction left unmatched. The CDR3 sequence is 17 residues long. This clone was counted a single time. This TCR came from a woman younger than 45 in good health. The sequenced material came from blood. The chain has TRBV7-9 and TRBJ2-7; TRBD2 aligns across 11 bases. This CDR3 reads CASSLPLSGRASYEQYF. Here the CDR3 DNA reads TGTGCCAGCAGCTTACCTCTTAGCGGGAGGGCCTCCTACGAGCAGTACTTC.